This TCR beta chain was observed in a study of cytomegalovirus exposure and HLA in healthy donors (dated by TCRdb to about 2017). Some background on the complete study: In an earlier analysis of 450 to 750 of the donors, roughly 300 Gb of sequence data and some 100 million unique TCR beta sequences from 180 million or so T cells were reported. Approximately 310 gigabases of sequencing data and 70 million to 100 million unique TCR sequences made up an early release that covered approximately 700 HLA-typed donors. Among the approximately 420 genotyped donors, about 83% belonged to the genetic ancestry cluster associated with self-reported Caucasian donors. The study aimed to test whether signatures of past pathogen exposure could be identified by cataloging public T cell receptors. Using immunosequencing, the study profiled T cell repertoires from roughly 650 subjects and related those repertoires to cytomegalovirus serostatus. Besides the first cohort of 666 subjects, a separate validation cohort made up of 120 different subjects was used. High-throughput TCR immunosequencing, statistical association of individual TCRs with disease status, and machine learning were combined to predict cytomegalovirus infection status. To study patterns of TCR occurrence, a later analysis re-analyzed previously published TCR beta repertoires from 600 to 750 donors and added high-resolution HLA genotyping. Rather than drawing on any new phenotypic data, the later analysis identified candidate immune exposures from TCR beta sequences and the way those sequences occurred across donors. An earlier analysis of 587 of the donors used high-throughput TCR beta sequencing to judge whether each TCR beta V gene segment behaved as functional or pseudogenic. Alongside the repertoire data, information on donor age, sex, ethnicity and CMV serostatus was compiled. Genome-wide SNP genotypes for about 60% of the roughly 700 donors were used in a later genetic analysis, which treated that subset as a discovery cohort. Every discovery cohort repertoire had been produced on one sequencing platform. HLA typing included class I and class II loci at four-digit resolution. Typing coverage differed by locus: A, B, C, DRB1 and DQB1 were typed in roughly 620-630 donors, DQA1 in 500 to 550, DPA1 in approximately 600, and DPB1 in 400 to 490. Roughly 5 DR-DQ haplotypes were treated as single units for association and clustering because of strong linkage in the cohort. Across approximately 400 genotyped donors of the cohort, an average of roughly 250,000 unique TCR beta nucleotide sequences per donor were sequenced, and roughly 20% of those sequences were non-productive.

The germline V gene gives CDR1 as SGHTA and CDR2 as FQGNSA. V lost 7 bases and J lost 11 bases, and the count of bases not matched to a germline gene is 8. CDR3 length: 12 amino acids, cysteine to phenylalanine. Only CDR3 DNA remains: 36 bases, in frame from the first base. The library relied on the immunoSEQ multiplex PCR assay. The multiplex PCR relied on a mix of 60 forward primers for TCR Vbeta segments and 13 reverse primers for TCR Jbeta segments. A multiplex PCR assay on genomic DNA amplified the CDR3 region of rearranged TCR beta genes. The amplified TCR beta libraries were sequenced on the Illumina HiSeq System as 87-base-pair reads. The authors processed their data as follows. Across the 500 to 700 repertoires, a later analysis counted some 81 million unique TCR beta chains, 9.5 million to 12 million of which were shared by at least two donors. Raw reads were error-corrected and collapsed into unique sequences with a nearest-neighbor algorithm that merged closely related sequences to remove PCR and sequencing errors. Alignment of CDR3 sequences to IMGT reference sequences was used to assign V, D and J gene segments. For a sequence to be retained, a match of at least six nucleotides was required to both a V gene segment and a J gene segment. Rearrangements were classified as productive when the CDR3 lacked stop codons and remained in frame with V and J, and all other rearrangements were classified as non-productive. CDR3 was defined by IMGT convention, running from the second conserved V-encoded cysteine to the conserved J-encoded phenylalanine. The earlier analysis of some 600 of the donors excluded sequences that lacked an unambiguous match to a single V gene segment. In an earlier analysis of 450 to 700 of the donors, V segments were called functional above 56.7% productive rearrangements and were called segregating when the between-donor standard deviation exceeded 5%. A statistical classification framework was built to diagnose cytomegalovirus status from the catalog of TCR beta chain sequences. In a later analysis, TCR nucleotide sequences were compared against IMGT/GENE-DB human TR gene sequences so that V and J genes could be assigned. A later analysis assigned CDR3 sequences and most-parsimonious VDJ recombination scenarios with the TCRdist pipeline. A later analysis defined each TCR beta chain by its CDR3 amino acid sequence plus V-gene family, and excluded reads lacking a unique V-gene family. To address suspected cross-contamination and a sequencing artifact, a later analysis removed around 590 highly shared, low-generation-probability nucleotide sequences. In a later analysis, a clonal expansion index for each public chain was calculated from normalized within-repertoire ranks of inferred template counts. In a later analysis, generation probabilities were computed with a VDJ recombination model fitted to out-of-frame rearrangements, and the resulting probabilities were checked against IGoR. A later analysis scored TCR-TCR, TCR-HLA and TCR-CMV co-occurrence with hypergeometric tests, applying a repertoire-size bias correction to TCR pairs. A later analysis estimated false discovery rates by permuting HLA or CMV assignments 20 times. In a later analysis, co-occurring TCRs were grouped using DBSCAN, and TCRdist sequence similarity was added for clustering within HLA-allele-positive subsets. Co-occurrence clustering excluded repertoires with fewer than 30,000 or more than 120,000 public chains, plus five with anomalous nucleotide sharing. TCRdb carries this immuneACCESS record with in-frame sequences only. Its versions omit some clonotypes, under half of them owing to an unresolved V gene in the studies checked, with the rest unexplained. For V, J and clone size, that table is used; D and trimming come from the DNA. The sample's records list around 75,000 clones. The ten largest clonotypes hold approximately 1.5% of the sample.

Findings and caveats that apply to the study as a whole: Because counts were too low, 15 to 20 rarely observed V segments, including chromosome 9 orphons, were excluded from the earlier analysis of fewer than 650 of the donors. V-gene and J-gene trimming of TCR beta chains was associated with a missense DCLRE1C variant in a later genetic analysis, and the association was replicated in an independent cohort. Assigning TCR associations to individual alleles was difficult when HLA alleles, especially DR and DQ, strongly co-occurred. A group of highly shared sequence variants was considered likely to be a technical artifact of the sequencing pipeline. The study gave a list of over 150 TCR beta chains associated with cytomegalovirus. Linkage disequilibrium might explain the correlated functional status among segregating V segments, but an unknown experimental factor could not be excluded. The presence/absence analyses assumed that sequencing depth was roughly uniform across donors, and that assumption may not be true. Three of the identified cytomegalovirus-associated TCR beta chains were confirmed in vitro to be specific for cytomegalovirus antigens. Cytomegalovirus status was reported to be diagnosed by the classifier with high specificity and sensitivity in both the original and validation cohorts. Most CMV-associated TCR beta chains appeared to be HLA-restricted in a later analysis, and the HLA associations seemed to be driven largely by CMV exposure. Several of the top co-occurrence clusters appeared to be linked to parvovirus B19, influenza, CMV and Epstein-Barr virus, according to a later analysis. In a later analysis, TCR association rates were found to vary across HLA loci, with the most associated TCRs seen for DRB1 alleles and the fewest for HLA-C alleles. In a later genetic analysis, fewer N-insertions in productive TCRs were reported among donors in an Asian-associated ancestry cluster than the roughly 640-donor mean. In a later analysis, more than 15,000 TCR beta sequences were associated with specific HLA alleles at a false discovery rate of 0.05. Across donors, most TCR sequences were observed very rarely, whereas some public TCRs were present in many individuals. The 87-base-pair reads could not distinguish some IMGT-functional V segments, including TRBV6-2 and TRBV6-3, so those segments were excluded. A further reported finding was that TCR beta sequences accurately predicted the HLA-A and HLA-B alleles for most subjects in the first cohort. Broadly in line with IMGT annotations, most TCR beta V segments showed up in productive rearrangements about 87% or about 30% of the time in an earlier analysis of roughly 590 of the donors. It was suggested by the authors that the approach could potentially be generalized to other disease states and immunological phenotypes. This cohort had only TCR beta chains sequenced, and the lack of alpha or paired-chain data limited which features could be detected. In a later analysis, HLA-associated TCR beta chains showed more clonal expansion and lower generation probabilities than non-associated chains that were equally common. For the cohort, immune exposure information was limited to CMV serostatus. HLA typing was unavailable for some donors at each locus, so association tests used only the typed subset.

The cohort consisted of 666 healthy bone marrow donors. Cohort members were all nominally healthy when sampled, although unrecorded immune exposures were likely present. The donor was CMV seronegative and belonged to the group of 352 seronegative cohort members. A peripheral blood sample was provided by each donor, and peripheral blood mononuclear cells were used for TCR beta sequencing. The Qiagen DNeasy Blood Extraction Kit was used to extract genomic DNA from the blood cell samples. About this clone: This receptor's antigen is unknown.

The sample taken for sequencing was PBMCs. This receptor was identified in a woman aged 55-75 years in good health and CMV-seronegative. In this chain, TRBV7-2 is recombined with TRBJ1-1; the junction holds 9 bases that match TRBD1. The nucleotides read TGTGCCAGCACTCGGGACAGGGTTGACGCTTTCTTT. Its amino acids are CASTRDRVDAFF.